This T cell receptor (beta chain) is from a study of blood T cell repertoires in COVID-19. Study in general: From T cells, B-cell-depleted T cells, or PBMCs came the material, which was cDNA or gDNA.

Seattle's cohort entered during active infection and was followed longitudinally. TCRdb's copy holds only in-frame clones and misses some; the assay was immunoSEQ multiplex PCR. The sample holds 250,000 to 300,000 clones, about 90% seen once. The table lists this clone with a count of one. The sequenced sample consisted of peripheral blood. The receptor comes from a woman in her thirties with COVID-19, enrolled during active disease.

CDR3: CASSEDPVSPLHF. Here the CDR3 DNA reads TGTGCCAGCAGTGAAGACCCAGTCTCACCCCTCCACTTT. The chain is built from TRBV6-1 and TRBJ1-6; D call uncertain. Trimming left V 1 base short and J 10 bases short, with 8 bases between. There are 13 residues in the CDR3. Germline V gene lookup returns CDR1 MNHNS and CDR2 SASEGT.